These 24 T cell receptor beta chains came from one sample sequenced in a study of T-cell memory formation after mild COVID-19. MiXCR was run by TCRdb on the 5' RACE reads, yielding one entry per CDR3 protein. The sample has some 280,000 distinct CDR3 sequences; around 16% are singletons. Sequences were obtained from PBMCs or a T cell subset sorted from them (not recorded which). Source of these receptors: a man aged 18 to 35 who had mild COVID-19 (a few samples of this study predate the infection). Cell type and time point are not known.

The CDR3, as DNA: TGCGCCAGCAGCCAAGGTGGTTACCAAGAGACCCAGTACTTC. Encoded protein: CASSQGGYQETQYF. This chain connects TRBV4-1 to TRBJ2-5; the D is unclear. Per germline, CDR1 MGHRA and CDR2 YSYEKL. V dropped 1 base and J dropped 0 bases, with 6 bases sitting between them. There are 14 residues in the CDR3.

This clonotype came up a few times. The chain couples TRBV27 to TRBJ1-1, with TRBD1 as a possible D gene (6 bases). The V end lost 3 bases, the J end lost 5 bases, and 13 bases lay between the germline ends. This CDR3 contains 14 residues. Germline CDR1 reads MNHEY; CDR2 reads SMNVEV (reference sequence). In DNA, the CDR3 is TGTGCCAGCAGTTTTTCGGGGGCGCTGACTGAAGCTTTCTTT. Translated: CASSFSGALTEAFF.

The rearrangement uses TRBV18 and TRBJ2-2; tentatively, D is TRBD1 or TRBD2 (6 bases each). Germline-derived CDR1 and CDR2 are KGHSH and LQKENI. With 6 bases removed from V and 0 bases from J, the gap between germline ends came to 14 bases. The CDR3 covers 16 residues. The CDR3 spells CASSRDNPPNTGELFF. CDR3 bases: TGTGCCAGCTCGCGGGACAACCCGCCGAACACCGGGGAGCTGTTTTTT. Drawing the rest from reference TRBV18 and TRBJ2-2, the complete variable domain is NAGVMQNPRHLVRRRGQEARLRCSPMKGHSHVYWYRQLPEEGLKFMVYLQKENIIDESGMPKERFSAEFPKEGPSILRIQQVVRGDSAAYFCASSRDNPPNTGELFFGEGSRLTVL.

There are a few counts of this clonotype. V usage is TRBV24-1 and J usage is TRBJ1-5, with 10 positions matching TRBD1. V shed 4 bases and J 4 bases; nucleotides not matched to a gene: 21. The CDR3 contains 21 residues. Per the germline V gene, CDR1 is KGHDR and CDR2 is SFDVKD. The CDR3 DNA reads TGTGCCACCAGTGAACCTGGACAGGGGGAACTTGTTCCCCCGATAAATCAGCCCCAGCATTTT. Amino acid sequence: CATSEPGQGELVPPINQPQHF.

This clonotype was picked up a small number of times. The rearrangement joins TRBV6-2 or TRBV6-3 to TRBJ1-1; D remains unclear. The germline CDR1 and CDR2 sequences are MNHEY and SVGEGT. This CDR3 has 14 amino acids. Deletions cut 2 bases from V and 1 base from J, with 8 bases between. CDR3 nucleotide sequence: TGTGCCAGCAGTTACGCGCCCAGGAACACTGAAGCTTTCTTT. The encoded protein is CASSYAPRNTEAFF.

This clonotype has more than one count but fewer than ten. The rearrangement links TRBV9 to TRBJ2-7; no firm D call. The ends were cut back, 2 bases at V and 3 bases at J, with 9 bases in the middle. In germline, CDR1 is SGDLS, CDR2 YYNGEE. This CDR3 is built from 13 residues. Here the CDR3 reads CASSVQVNYEQYF. CDR3 nucleotides: TGTGCCAGCAGCGTGCAGGTGAACTACGAGCAGTACTTC.

The chain employs TRBV3-1 and TRBJ1-6; D gene unclear. Trimming cost V 8 bases and J 5 bases, with 19 bases left between them. CDR1 LGHDT and CDR2 YNNKEL come from the germline V gene (reference sequence). The CDR3 is 16 amino acids. This chain's CDR3 is CASVEGSSQDNSPLHF. The CDR3 DNA reads as TGTGCCAGCGTCGAAGGTTCCTCCCAGGATAATTCACCCCTCCACTTT. Combining the CDR3 with reference TRBV3-1 and TRBJ1-6 gives the whole variable domain DTAVSQTPKYLVTQMGNDKSIKCEQNLGHDTMYWYKQDSKKFLKIMFSYNNKELIINETVPNRFSPKSPDKAHLNLHINSLELGDSAVYFCASVEGSSQDNSPLHFGNGTRLTVT.

This clonotype was picked up many times. V and J are TRBV2 and TRBJ1-5; no definite D call. V was pared by 3 bases and J by 5 bases, with 11 bases between. This CDR3 comprises 14 residues. Looked up from germline, CDR1 is SNHLY and CDR2 is FYNNEI. The CDR3 loop reads CASSDIGGDQPQHF. DNA for the CDR3: TGTGCCAGCAGTGACATAGGAGGAGATCAGCCCCAGCATTTT.

This chain links TRBV4-1 with TRBJ1-1; no definite D call. This CDR3 has 15 amino acids. Germline CDR1 reads MGHRA; CDR2 reads YSYEKL. Trimming cost V 0 bases and J 1 base, with 9 bases left between them. CDR3 DNA sequence: TGCGCCAGCAGCCAAGATTCGGCCTCGAACACTGAAGCTTTCTTT. Its protein is CASSQDSASNTEAFF.

The table lists this clonotype with many counts. The chain has TRBV7-9 and TRBJ2-1; D gene unclear. The germline V and J ends were trimmed by 6 bases and 6 bases, with 3 bases remaining between them. The CDR3 length is 10 residues. The V gene's germline CDR1 is SEHNR and CDR2 FQNEAQ (reference sequence). Here the CDR3 reads CASSPNEQFF. CDR3 coding DNA: TGTGCCAGCAGTCCCAATGAGCAGTTCTTC.

This clonotype was seen more than once but under ten times. The genes are TRBV11-2 and TRBJ1-6; D unclear. CDR1 is SGHAT and CDR2 is FQNNGV in the germline V gene. V was cut by 1 base and J by 4 bases, with 8 bases left in between. The CDR3 spans 15 residues. As DNA, the CDR3 is TGTGCCAGCAGCTTAGTTAAGGGATATAATTCACCCCTCCACTTT. This encodes CASSLVKGYNSPLHF.

Ten or more counts support this clonotype. The chain has TRBV6-2 or TRBV6-3 and TRBJ2-3; tentatively, D is TRBD1 (7 bases). Germline CDR1 MNHEY, CDR2 SVGEGT. The CDR3 extends over 15 amino acids. V was trimmed by 2 bases and J by 4 bases, leaving 13 bases between them. CDR3 bases: TGTGCCAGCAGTTACACCCAGGGGGGTGCAGATACGCAGTATTTT. This encodes CASSYTQGGADTQYF.

The gene calls are TRBV18 and TRBJ1-1; D gene unclear. The CDR3 runs 15 residues. Germline V gene lookup returns CDR1 KGHSH and CDR2 LQKENI. Trimming cost V 3 bases and J 10 bases, with 21 bases left between them. CDR3 sequence reads: CASSPVMEGREGAFF. The CDR3 DNA is TGTGCCAGCTCACCGGTAATGGAGGGTAGGGAGGGAGCTTTCTTT.

The table lists this clonotype with a few counts. The chain employs TRBV9 and TRBJ2-2; D is possibly TRBD2 (6 bases). Germline loops: CDR1 SGDLS, CDR2 YYNGEE. The CDR3 extends over 17 amino acids. Trimming removed 2 bases at V and 0 bases at J, with 14 bases between. CDR3 in amino acids: CASSVNPTRANTGELFF. The CDR3 nucleotides read TGTGCCAGCAGCGTGAACCCGACTAGGGCGAACACCGGGGAGCTGTTTTTT.

This clonotype was counted only a few times. V and J are TRBV28 and TRBJ2-3; the D gene is possibly TRBD2 (6 bases). The CDR3 spans 16 residues. The germline V gene encodes CDR1 MDHEN and CDR2 SYDVKM. With 3 bases removed from V and 7 bases from J, the gap between germline ends came to 20 bases. This CDR3 is CASSFPRWDFGYTQYF. In nucleotides, the CDR3 is TGTGCCAGCAGTTTTCCTCGATGGGACTTCGGGTATACGCAGTATTTT.

This clonotype was counted a few times. J is TRBJ2-1 and V is TRBV9, with 9 bases that match TRBD1. The junction had 13 bases not matched to a gene; V was cut back by 3 bases and J by 9 bases. Per the germline V gene, CDR1 is SGDLS and CDR2 is YYNGEE. The CDR3 length is 16 residues. The CDR3 sequence: CASSEFGDRVNSEQFF. The CDR3 DNA sequence: TGTGCCAGCAGCGAGTTTGGGGACAGGGTAAACAGTGAGCAGTTCTTC.

This sequence joins TRBV5-1 and TRBJ2-3; unclear D gene. Germline-derived CDR1 and CDR2 are SGHRS and YFSETQ. The length of the CDR3 is 15 residues. Trimming shortened V by 6 bases and J by 1 base, and 15 bases separated the two germline ends. Here the CDR3 DNA reads TGCGCCAGCAATCGAGTCGAATTGGGCACAGATACGCAGTATTTT. Encoded protein: CASNRVELGTDTQYF. Complete variable domain (other parts from reference TRBV5-1 and TRBJ2-3): KAGVTQTPRYLIKTRGQQVTLSCSPISGHRSVSWYQQTPGQGLQFLFEYFSETQRNKGNFPGRFSGRQFSNSRSEMNVSTLELGDSALYLCASNRVELGTDTQYFGPGTRLTVL.

This clonotype was seen a handful of times. This chain connects TRBV20-1 to TRBJ2-5; 10 bases fit TRBD1. V was clipped by 5 bases and J by 2 bases; unmatched bases: 2. This CDR3 region has 13 residues. CDR1 and CDR2 (germline): DFQATT, SNEGSKA (reference sequence). The CDR3 DNA reads as TGCAGTGCTCGGGACAGGGGTCAAGAGACCCAGTACTTC. Amino acids: CSARDRGQETQYF.

This clonotype was observed a single time. This chain connects TRBV9 to TRBJ2-5, with 7 bases fitting TRBD2. The CDR3 sequence is 15 residues long. CDR1 is SGDLS, CDR2 YYNGEE, per germline. The ends lost 2 bases at V and 3 bases at J; junction bases unmatched: 7. CDR3 DNA: TGTGCCAGCAGCGTCGCGAGCGGGGCCAAAGAGACCCAGTACTTC. This codes for CASSVASGAKETQYF.

This clonotype was counted only a few times. The rearrangement joins TRBV29-1 to TRBJ2-7; no definite D call. The CDR3 spans 11 residues. CDR1 is SQVTM and CDR2 is ANQGSEA in the germline V gene. The germline V and J ends were trimmed by 3 bases and 2 bases, with 5 bases remaining between them. The CDR3 here is CSVEVAYEQYF. The CDR3 DNA is TGCAGCGTTGAGGTAGCCTACGAGCAGTACTTC.

This rearrangement joins TRBV19 to TRBJ2-7; D call uncertain. There are 13 residues in the CDR3. Germline loops: CDR1 LNHDA, CDR2 SQIVND (reference sequence). Trimming removed 3 bases at V and 3 bases at J, with 9 bases between. CDR3 nucleotides: TGTGCCAGTAGTATCCCTGGGGACTACGAGCAGTACTTC. Amino acids: CASSIPGDYEQYF.

The sample holds a few counts of this clonotype. The chain recombines TRBV6-5 with TRBJ2-3; D uncertain. Trimming removed 4 bases at V and 7 bases at J, with 15 bases between. Germline-derived CDR1 and CDR2 are MNHEY and SVGAGI. This CDR3 is 14 amino acids long. The CDR3 sequence is CASSFLTKRNTQYF. The CDR3 DNA reads TGTGCCAGCAGTTTCCTGACCAAAAGGAATACGCAGTATTTT.

V usage is TRBV7-7 and J usage is TRBJ2-6, with D maybe TRBD1 (7 bases). V shed 1 base and J shed 2 bases, with 12 bases lying between them. This CDR3 has 17 residues. Germline CDR1 SSHAT, CDR2 FNYEAQ (reference sequence). CDR3 sequence reads: CASSLGGRGAGANVLTF. For the CDR3, the DNA is TGTGCCAGCAGCTTAGGCGGCAGGGGGGCTGGGGCCAACGTCCTGACTTTC. The variable domain in full, completed from reference TRBV7-7 and TRBJ2-6, reads GAGVSQSPRYKVTKRGQDVTLRCDPISSHATLYWYQQALGQGPEFLTYFNYEAQPDKSGLPSDRFSAERPEGSISTLTIQRTEQRDSAMYRCASSLGGRGAGANVLTFGAGSRLTVL.

V is TRBV5-1 and J is TRBJ1-2; tentative D call: TRBD1 (5 bases). V was clipped by 0 bases and J by 4 bases, with 16 bases between them. This CDR3 is 16 amino acids long. CDR1 is SGHRS, CDR2 YFSETQ, per germline. The CDR3 bases are TGCGCCAGCAGCTTGGGGGGGACCGGGACCGGCTATGGCTACACCTTC. It codes for CASSLGGTGTGYGYTF.